This is a list of T cell receptor beta chains from one sample in a study of T-cell memory formation after mild COVID-19. TCRdb fed the 5' RACE reads into MiXCR, producing one record per CDR3 protein. The sample carries 50,000 to 70,000 distinct CDR3 sequences, 12% recorded once. The source material was PBMCs or a T cell subset sorted from them (not recorded which). Every receptor here comes from a man between 18 and 35 years old who had mild COVID-19 (a few samples of this study predate the infection). Cell type and time point are not known. CDR3s include the opening cysteine and the closing phenylalanine or tryptophan. The D gene is left open where the match is weak. Size is stated for part of the rows, as once, few or many counts, or as a class when the clone is expanded.

d_call j_call clone_size v_call cdr3_aa cdr3_nt
NA TRBJ2-1 few TRBV7-9 CASSAYRVHGEQFF TGTGCCAGCAGCGCATACAGGGTACACGGTGAGCAGTTCTTC
TRBD2 TRBJ2-3 NA TRBV7-2 CASSEGLAGGPMAPDTQYF TGTGCCAGCAGCGAGGGACTAGCGGGAGGGCCGATGGCCCCAGATACGCAGTATTTT
TRBD1 TRBJ2-1 NA TRBV19 CASSMGDRYNEQFF TGTGCCAGTAGTATGGGGGACAGGTACAATGAGCAGTTCTTC
NA TRBJ1-5 NA TRBV9 CASSVGVDHPQHF TGTGCCAGCAGCGTAGGGGTGGATCATCCCCAGCATTTT
NA TRBJ2-5 many TRBV7-8 CASTKPRGETQYF TGTGCCAGCACCAAACCCAGGGGAGAGACCCAGTACTTC
TRBD1 TRBJ1-2 NA TRBV5-1 CASSPPGQAYGYTF TGCGCCAGCAGCCCGCCCGGACAGGCCTATGGCTACACCTTC
TRBD2 TRBJ2-1 NA TRBV7-7 CASSSTSGVSSYNEQFF TGTGCCAGCAGCTCGACTAGCGGGGTCAGCTCCTACAATGAGCAGTTCTTC
NA TRBJ2-2 NA TRBV3-1 CASSQLLGQSVGELFF TGTGCCAGCAGCCAATTGCTAGGACAGTCCGTCGGGGAGCTGTTTTTT
NA TRBJ2-5 few TRBV5-4 CASSPRDEETQYF TGTGCCAGCAGCCCGAGGGACGAAGAGACCCAGTACTTC
NA TRBJ1-1 many TRBV2 CASRRGGTEAFF TGTGCCAGCAGGAGGGGGGGCACTGAAGCTTTCTTT
NA TRBJ2-2 NA TRBV9 CASSPSGTGELFF TGTGCCAGCAGCCCCTCGGGGACCGGGGAGCTGTTTTTT
TRBD1 TRBJ2-5 NA TRBV7-3 CASSLISGGRGETQYF TGTGCCAGCAGCTTAATTTCAGGGGGCCGGGGAGAGACCCAGTACTTC
NA TRBJ2-5 NA TRBV5-1 CASSLQGIGTQYF TGCGCCAGCAGCCTCCAGGGGATTGGGACCCAGTACTTC
NA TRBJ1-5 NA TRBV6-2/TRBV6-3 CASSAMASADQPQHF TGTGCCAGCAGTGCGATGGCCAGCGCCGATCAGCCCCAGCATTTT
TRBD2 TRBJ2-3 NA TRBV15 CATSRASGGPDTQYF TGTGCCACCAGCAGAGCTAGCGGGGGGCCAGATACGCAGTATTTT
TRBD2 TRBJ2-7 many TRBV7-2 CASSLDSGGSSYEQYF TGTGCCAGCAGCTTAGACTCGGGGGGGAGCTCCTACGAGCAGTACTTC
TRBD2 TRBJ2-1 NA TRBV5-1 CASSLGDREDNEQFF TGCGCCAGCAGCTTGGGAGACCGGGAGGACAATGAGCAGTTCTTC
TRBD2 TRBJ2-1 many TRBV4-1 CASSNGGALPGNEQFF TGCGCCAGCAGCAACGGGGGGGCCTTACCTGGGAATGAGCAGTTCTTC
NA TRBJ1-2 few TRBV9 CASSADSGYYGYTF TGTGCCAGCAGCGCAGATTCAGGGTACTATGGCTACACCTTC
NA TRBJ1-6 few TRBV7-9 CASSLGVSVANSPLHF TGTGCCAGCAGCTTAGGTGTGAGCGTGGCGAATTCACCCCTCCACTTT
NA TRBJ2-1 few TRBV7-3 CASSPSSGNEQFF TGTGCCAGCAGCCCATCAAGCGGCAATGAGCAGTTCTTC
NA TRBJ1-5 NA TRBV4-1 CASSRVKGQGFQPQHF TGCGCCAGCAGCCGGGTAAAGGGGCAGGGCTTTCAGCCCCAGCATTTT
NA TRBJ1-2 few TRBV7-9 CASSLAGQGPDYGYTF TGTGCCAGCAGCTTAGCGGGTCAGGGGCCGGACTATGGCTACACCTTC
TRBD1 TRBJ2-5 NA TRBV13 CASSVWGTGETQYF TGTGCCAGCAGCGTATGGGGGACAGGAGAGACCCAGTACTTC
NA TRBJ2-2 many TRBV7-3 CASSSSGELFF TGTGCCAGCAGCTCCTCCGGGGAGCTGTTTTTT
NA TRBJ2-7 many TRBV5-4 CASSLGLQGYEQYF TGTGCCAGCAGCCTGGGCCTACAGGGCTACGAGCAGTACTTC
NA TRBJ2-3 NA TRBV5-1 CASSVTRDSGDTQYF TGCGCCAGCAGCGTAACCAGGGATTCGGGAGATACGCAGTATTTT
NA TRBJ1-1 few TRBV12-3/TRBV12-4 CASSRGHPNTEAFF TGTGCCAGCAGCCGCGGACACCCAAACACTGAAGCTTTCTTT
NA TRBJ1-3 few TRBV20-1 CSARPDGEWRNTIYF TGCAGTGCTAGACCCGACGGGGAGTGGCGCAACACCATATATTTT
NA TRBJ2-5 NA TRBV20-1 CSANSRWGQETQYF TGCAGTGCTAACTCGCGGTGGGGCCAAGAGACCCAGTACTTC
NA TRBJ1-4 NA TRBV4-3 CASSQDVGSTNEKLFF TGCGCCAGCAGCCAAGACGTGGGTTCAACTAATGAAAAACTGTTTTTT
NA TRBJ2-5 few TRBV11-2 CASSLSSQETQYF TGTGCCAGCAGCTTATCGAGTCAAGAGACCCAGTACTTC
NA TRBJ2-3 medium-sized TRBV20-1 CSAITSGSTDTQYF TGCAGTGCTATAACCAGCGGTTCCACAGATACGCAGTATTTT
TRBD2 TRBJ2-1 NA TRBV6-6 CASSYGRGSYNEQFF TGTGCCAGCAGTTACGGGCGGGGGAGTTACAATGAGCAGTTCTTC
NA TRBJ2-4 many TRBV7-2 CASSLALAKNIQYF TGTGCCAGCAGCTTGGCATTAGCCAAAAACATTCAGTACTTC
NA TRBJ1-2 NA TRBV30 CAWTPGGGGYTF TGTGCCTGGACCCCCGGGGGAGGGGGCTACACCTTC
NA TRBJ1-1 few TRBV20-1 CSARTSTHEAFF TGCAGTGCTAGAACTAGTACGCACGAAGCTTTCTTT
NA TRBJ1-5 few TRBV12-3/TRBV12-4 CASSPTGSNQPQHF TGTGCCAGCAGCCCAACAGGGAGCAATCAGCCCCAGCATTTT
NA TRBJ2-7 many TRBV29-1 CSVGTDEQYF TGCAGCGTGGGGACGGACGAGCAGTACTTC
NA TRBJ1-1 NA TRBV4-2 CASSKQPQGNTEAFF TGTGCCAGCAGCAAGCAACCGCAGGGGAACACTGAAGCTTTCTTT
NA TRBJ2-6 NA TRBV10-3 CAIEQVGANVLTF TGTGCCATCGAGCAGGTTGGGGCCAACGTCCTGACTTTC
TRBD2 TRBJ2-7 NA TRBV20-1 CSARDRLTSWGGLADPSYEQYF TGCAGTGCTAGAGATCGCCTAACGTCCTGGGGGGGACTAGCGGATCCCTCCTACGAGCAGTACTTC
NA TRBJ1-3 few TRBV6-1 CASSEARGLAGNTIYF TGTGCCAGCAGTGAAGCGAGGGGATTAGCTGGAAACACCATATATTTT
NA TRBJ2-6 few TRBV3-1 CASSPEVGANVLTF TGTGCCAGCAGCCCAGAGGTGGGGGCCAACGTCCTGACTTTC
NA TRBJ2-4 NA TRBV7-2 CASSSRVGRVNIQYF TGTGCCAGCAGCTCCCGTGTAGGGAGAGTAAACATTCAGTACTTC
NA TRBJ2-3 NA TRBV20-1 CSARGSWDTQYF TGCAGTGCTAGAGGGTCGTGGGATACGCAGTATTTT
NA TRBJ1-6 NA TRBV12-3/TRBV12-4 CASRGLGSPLHF TGTGCCAGCAGGGGGCTCGGTTCACCCCTCCACTTT
NA TRBJ2-6 NA TRBV27 CASKGESSGANVLTF TGTGCCAGCAAGGGGGAGTCCTCTGGGGCCAACGTCCTGACTTTC
NA TRBJ2-4 many TRBV7-2 CASSSTLGGAAKNIQYF TGTGCCAGCAGTTCGACCCTAGGGGGGGCGGCCAAAAACATTCAGTACTTC
TRBD1 TRBJ2-3 few TRBV5-4 CASSLGTGTDTQYF TGTGCCAGCAGCTTAGGGACAGGCACAGATACGCAGTATTTT
TRBD1 TRBJ2-5 NA TRBV9 CASSVQGASESETQYF TGTGCCAGCAGCGTCCAGGGGGCTAGCGAGTCGGAGACCCAGTACTTC
TRBD2 TRBJ2-1 few TRBV20-1 CSAGIPGLLDNEQFF TGCAGTGCTGGTATTCCGGGACTACTAGACAATGAGCAGTTCTTC
NA TRBJ2-7 many TRBV4-3 CASSQGRAAAYEQYF TGCGCCAGCAGCCAGGGCAGGGCGGCAGCCTACGAGCAGTACTTC